The 28 T cell receptor beta chains below were found in one sample sequenced in a study of T cell responses to AZD1222 COVID-19 vaccine. Sequencing used immunoSEQ multiplex PCR; TCRdb keeps in-frame clones, though not all of them. The sample contains over 90,000 clones, 80% to 90% of which appear only once. The sample was peripheral blood, taken on day 0 of AZD1222 vaccination. The receptors here all came from an adult in good health.

This clone was detected only a few times. The chain couples TRBV18 to TRBJ1-4; possible D gene TRBD1, 6 bases. This CDR3 comprises 14 residues. V was cut by 10 bases and J by 1 base, with 13 bases left in between. The germline CDR1 and CDR2 sequences are KGHSH and LQKENI. The CDR3: CATSKQGTNEKLFF. The CDR3 region has the DNA TGTGCCACATCGAAACAGGGAACTAATGAAAAACTGTTTTTT.

The V call is TRBV24-1, the J call TRBJ1-1; a possible D gene is TRBD1 (5 bases). CDR3 length equals 14 residues. From germline, CDR1 is KGHDR and CDR2 SFDVKD. V lost 7 bases and J lost 4, with 15 bases in between. CDR3 bases: TGTGCCACCAGGGAAGACAGTCAGGCCACTGAAGCTTTCTTT. Translated, it gives CATREDSQATEAFF.

This clone was seen a handful of times. This sequence joins TRBV11-1 and TRBJ1-1; possible D gene TRBD1, 6 bases. Germline CDR1 SGHAT, CDR2 FQDESV (reference sequence). V lost 1 base, J lost 4 bases, and 13 bases lay in between. This CDR3 region has 15 residues. CDR3 protein: CASSLEGGIGTEAFF. CDR3 sequence (DNA): TGTGCCAGCAGCTTAGAGGGGGGTATCGGCACTGAAGCTTTCTTT.

The rearrangement links TRBV10-1 to TRBJ2-1, with TRBD2 matching over 15 bases. The CDR3 covers 15 residues. Trimming cost V 4 bases and J 9 bases; bases outside gene matches: 4. Per the germline V gene, CDR1 is WNHNN and CDR2 is SYGVQD (reference sequence). For the CDR3, the DNA is TGCGCCAGCAGTGGGGGGACTAGCGGGAGGCTTGAGCAGTTCTTC. Its translation is CASSGGTSGRLEQFF.

The chain uses TRBV24-1 and TRBJ1-2, with D hard to call. The V gene's germline CDR1 is KGHDR and CDR2 SFDVKD. The V and J ends lost 6 bases and 3 bases respectively, with 10 bases between them. The CDR3 runs to 13 residues. The DNA for the CDR3 is TGTGCCACCAGTAGAGGAGTGTACTATGGCTACACCTTC. As protein: CATSRGVYYGYTF.

The V and J genes are TRBV2 and TRBJ2-7; 7 nucleotides match TRBD1. Germline CDR1 and CDR2: SNHLY and FYNNEI. This CDR3 region has 15 residues. V was clipped by 2 bases and J by 2 bases; unmatched bases: 6. In nucleotides, the CDR3 is TGTGCCAGCAGTGAACAGGGGGTCTTACCCTACGAGCAGTACTTC. Its protein is CASSEQGVLPYEQYF.

The V and J genes are TRBV3-1 (or the pseudogene TRBV3-2) and TRBJ1-3; D might be TRBD1 (6 bases). The CDR3 sequence is 15 residues long. Germline CDR1 is LGHDT and CDR2 is YNNKEL (reference sequence). V was shortened by 1 base and J by 5 bases, with 12 bases between the two germline ends. The CDR3 is CASSQGAGVRNTIYF. CDR3 nucleotide sequence: TGTGCCAGCAGCCAAGGGGCAGGGGTTCGAAACACCATATATTTT.

In DNA form, the CDR3 reads TGTGCCAGCAGCCCCCCGGGACAGGGGTCTTTTAGCTATGGCTACACCTTC. Its protein product is CASSPPGQGSFSYGYTF. This chain uses TRBV7-2 with TRBJ1-2, with 10 bases identical to TRBD1. CDR3 size: 17 residues. Unmatched junction bases numbered 13, after V lost 5 bases and J lost 4 bases. Per the germline V gene, CDR1 is SGHTA and CDR2 is FQGNSA.

The chain carries TRBV5-1 and TRBJ1-5, with a weak D call TRBD1 (5 bases). This CDR3 spans 16 amino acids. Germline V lookup: CDR1 SGHRS, CDR2 YFSETQ. Trimming pared 0 bases from V and 3 bases from J, leaving 13 bases between. In nucleotides, the CDR3 is TGCGCCAGCAGCTTGGCTCCCGACAGCTACAATCAGCCCCAGCATTTT. Its protein product is CASSLAPDSYNQPQHF.

This clone appeared a few times. This chain links TRBV28 with TRBJ2-5; TRBD2 agrees at 10 bases. Germline assignment: CDR1 MDHEN and CDR2 SYDVKM. V dropped 5 bases and J dropped 5; count of bases not matched to a gene: 11. This CDR3 has 16 residues. CDR3 loop: CASSQPTSGTGETQYF. Here the CDR3 DNA reads TGTGCCAGCAGTCAACCCACTAGCGGGACCGGTGAGACCCAGTACTTC.

The chain recombines TRBV4-3 with TRBJ2-7, with D perhaps matching TRBD1 or TRBD2 (5 bases each). The CDR3 covers 15 residues. With 2 bases removed from V and 2 bases from J, the gap between germline ends came to 13 bases. Germline loops: CDR1 LGHNA, CDR2 YSLEER. CDR3 sequence reads: CASSQNRDGTYEQYF. The CDR3 coding sequence is TGCGCCAGCAGCCAAAACCGGGACGGAACCTACGAGCAGTACTTC.

The V and J genes are TRBV9 and TRBJ2-1; 9 positions match TRBD1. The CDR3 is made up of 14 amino acids. Germline CDR1 is SGDLS and CDR2 is YYNGEE. Trimming removed 4 bases from V and 9 bases from J; junction bases left unmatched: 8. The DNA for the CDR3 is TGTGCCAGCAGCTACCGGGACAGGGACATTGAGCAGTTCTTC. This gives the protein CASSYRDRDIEQFF.

The chain uses TRBV19 and TRBJ1-1, with a tentative D call TRBD1 (6 bases). The length of the CDR3 is 17 residues. In germline, CDR1 is LNHDA, CDR2 SQIVND (reference sequence). V was clipped by 2 bases and J by 4 bases, with 20 bases between them. The CDR3 DNA is TGTGCCAGTAGTATAAGCTTCGGGCAGGGGAGAGGCACTGAAGCTTTCTTT. It yields the protein CASSISFGQGRGTEAFF.

The chain employs TRBV18 and TRBJ1-1, with a weak D call TRBD1 (6 bases). The V gene's germline CDR1 is KGHSH and CDR2 LQKENI. The V end was cut by 11 bases, the J end by 3 bases, with 16 bases between. This CDR3 has 13 amino acids. CDR3 bases: TGTGCCTCGGGGGGCGTTATGGACACTGAAGCTTTCTTT. This translates into CASGGVMDTEAFF.

The J gene is TRBJ1-1, the V gene TRBV6-2 or TRBV6-3; D is undetermined. Germline CDR1 reads MNHEY; CDR2 reads SVGEGT. V lost 2 bases to trimming and J lost 4 bases, with 14 bases between them. The CDR3 runs to 15 residues. The CDR3 region has the DNA TGTGCCAGCAGTTACCCTTGGCCGGTCGGCACTGAAGCTTTCTTT. It encodes CASSYPWPVGTEAFF.

This clone was observed once. The rearrangement joins TRBV7-9 to TRBJ1-1; 8 bases line up with TRBD1. The germline V gene has CDR1 SEHNR and CDR2 FQNEAQ (reference sequence). This CDR3 is built from 14 residues. After removal of 5 bases from V and 5 bases from J, the junction contained 7 bases not matched to a gene. The CDR3 DNA sequence: TGTGCCAGCAGCCTGACGACAGGGGAAACTGAAGCTTTCTTT. Its protein product is CASSLTTGETEAFF.

This clone appeared a few times. The chain carries TRBV6-1 and TRBJ2-1; no firm D call. Germline-derived CDR1 and CDR2 are MNHNS and SASEGT. The CDR3 is made up of 14 amino acids. V was cut by 1 base and J by 7 bases, with 11 bases left in between. For the CDR3, the DNA is TGTGCCAGCAGTGAAGTAGGGCGAGTAAATGAGCAGTTCTTC. Residues: CASSEVGRVNEQFF.

The rearrangement uses TRBV18 and TRBJ1-4; the D is unclear. The germline CDR1 and CDR2 sequences are KGHSH and LQKENI. The CDR3 is made up of 13 amino acids. Between the trimmed V and J ends, which lost 2 bases and 3 bases, there was a span of 4 bases. The CDR3 DNA follows: TGTGCCAGCTCACCAGGGTCTAATGAAAAACTGTTTTTT. Translation gives CASSPGSNEKLFF.

The genes are TRBV18 and TRBJ1-3; 7 bases match TRBD1. Germline assignment: CDR1 KGHSH and CDR2 LQKENI. This CDR3 region has 16 residues. The V gene end was trimmed by 4 bases and the J gene end by 1 base; junction bases not matched to a gene: 7. The CDR3 region is CASSLRQTGSGNTIYF. The CDR3 region has the DNA TGTGCCAGCTCACTACGCCAGACAGGGTCTGGAAACACCATATATTTT.

This chain joins TRBV7-2 and TRBJ2-2, with 11 bases matching TRBD2. Germline CDR1 and CDR2: SGHTA and FQGNSA. The V and J ends lost 5 bases and 0 bases, in that order; junction bases with no gene match: 5. CDR3 size: 17 residues. The CDR3 spells CASSTRTSGSNTGELFF. CDR3 bases: TGTGCCAGCAGCACCCGGACTAGCGGGTCGAACACCGGGGAGCTGTTTTTT.

This clone was found once. The V call is TRBV27, the J call TRBJ1-6; 10 bases agree with TRBD1. The germline CDR1 and CDR2 sequences are MNHEY and SMNVEV (reference sequence). The CDR3 runs to 16 residues. Germline trimming cut 3 bases from V and 6 bases from J; bases unmatched to any gene: 5. In nucleotides, the CDR3 is TGTGCCAGCAGTTTGACAGGGGGCGGAAGTAATTCACCCCTCCACTTT. Its protein product is CASSLTGGGSNSPLHF.

Points on this clone: The same CDR3 is also encoded by other DNA sequences in this sample. This chain connects TRBV7-9 to TRBJ1-2; D is unclear. CDR3 size: 13 residues. From germline, CDR1 is SEHNR and CDR2 FQNEAQ (reference sequence). V was trimmed by 5 bases and J by 1 base, leaving 8 bases between them. The CDR3 here is CASSPTGNYGYTF. Here the CDR3 DNA reads TGTGCCAGCAGCCCCACGGGTAACTATGGCTACACCTTC.

The chain carries TRBV27 and TRBJ2-7; a possible D gene is TRBD1 (6 bases). Germline CDR1 reads MNHEY; CDR2 reads SMNVEV (reference sequence). Trimming shortened V by 6 bases and J by 6 bases, and 15 bases separated the two germline ends. There are 13 residues in the CDR3. CDR3 coding DNA: TGTGCCAGCAGAAAACCGGGACATGTCGAGCAGTACTTC. Protein: CASRKPGHVEQYF.

The gene calls are TRBV18 and TRBJ1-5; the D gene is possibly TRBD1 (5 bases). CDR3 length: 21 residues. V lost 3 bases to trimming and J lost 1 base, with 28 bases between them. Germline CDR1 is KGHSH and CDR2 is LQKENI. Here the CDR3 reads CASSPLRKGNQGGRSNQPQHF. Written as DNA, the CDR3 is TGTGCCAGCTCACCGCTCCGTAAGGGTAATCAGGGTGGGCGAAGCAATCAGCCCCAGCATTTT. The whole variable domain, filled in from reference TRBV18 and TRBJ1-5, reads NAGVMQNPRHLVRRRGQEARLRCSPMKGHSHVYWYRQLPEEGLKFMVYLQKENIIDESGMPKERFSAEFPKEGPSILRIQQVVRGDSAAYFCASSPLRKGNQGGRSNQPQHFGDGTRLSIL.

The chain couples TRBV9 to TRBJ1-2; no definite D call. The CDR3 runs 13 residues. Trimming pared 2 bases from V and 3 bases from J, leaving 8 bases between. CDR1 and CDR2 from the germline V gene are SGDLS and YYNGEE. The CDR3 loop reads CASSVGSHYGYTF. CDR3 sequence (DNA): TGTGCCAGCAGCGTCGGCAGTCACTATGGCTACACCTTC. Full variable domain (missing parts from reference TRBV9 and TRBJ1-2): DSGVTQTPKHLITATGQRVTLRCSPRSGDLSVYWYQQSLDQGLQFLIQYYNGEERAKGNILERFSAQQFPDLHSELNLSSLELGDSALYFCASSVGSHYGYTFGSGTRLTVV.

The V gene is TRBV24-1, the J gene TRBJ1-5; no reliable D call. V lost 1 base to trimming and J lost 0 bases, with 0 bases between them. This CDR3 has 13 residues. Germline V gene sequence: CDR1 KGHDR, CDR2 SFDVKD. Here the CDR3 reads CATSDFSNQPQHF. The DNA of the CDR3 is TGTGCCACCAGTGATTTTAGCAATCAGCCCCAGCATTTT.

The J gene is TRBJ2-7, the V gene TRBV27, with 7 bases lining up with TRBD2. Trimming removed 2 bases from V and 0 bases from J; junction bases left unmatched: 4. The CDR3 extends over 15 amino acids. Looked up from germline, CDR1 is MNHEY and CDR2 is SMNVEV (reference sequence). In DNA form, the CDR3 reads TGTGCCAGCAGTTTAGGAGCGGGAAACTCCTACGAGCAGTACTTC. Translated: CASSLGAGNSYEQYF.

The chain uses TRBV19 and TRBJ2-7; perhaps TRBD2 as D (7 bases). The V gene lost 2 bases and the J gene lost 4 bases, with 15 bases spanning the gap. The CDR3 contains 15 residues. In germline, CDR1 is LNHDA, CDR2 SQIVND (reference sequence). CDR3 nucleotides: TGTGCCAGTAGTATATGGGGGGGCTTCAGATACGAGCAGTACTTC. Translation gives CASSIWGGFRYEQYF.